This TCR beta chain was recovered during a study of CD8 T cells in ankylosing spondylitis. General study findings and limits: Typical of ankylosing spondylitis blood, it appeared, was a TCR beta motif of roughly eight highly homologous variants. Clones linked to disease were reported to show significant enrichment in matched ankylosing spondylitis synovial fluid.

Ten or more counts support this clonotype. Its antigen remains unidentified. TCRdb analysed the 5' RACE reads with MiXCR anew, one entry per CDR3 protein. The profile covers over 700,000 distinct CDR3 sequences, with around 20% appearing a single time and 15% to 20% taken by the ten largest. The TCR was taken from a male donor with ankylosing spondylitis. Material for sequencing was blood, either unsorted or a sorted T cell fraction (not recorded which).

The CDR3 loop is CASSRKGQGWIDTQYF. The CDR3 DNA sequence: TGTGCCAGCAGTCGGAAGGGACAGGGTTGGATAGATACGCAGTATTTT. The chain employs TRBV12-3 or TRBV12-4 and TRBJ2-3, with TRBD1 identical over 9 bases. V lost 5 bases to trimming and J lost 5 bases; unmatched junction nucleotides: 11. The CDR3 totals 16 residues.